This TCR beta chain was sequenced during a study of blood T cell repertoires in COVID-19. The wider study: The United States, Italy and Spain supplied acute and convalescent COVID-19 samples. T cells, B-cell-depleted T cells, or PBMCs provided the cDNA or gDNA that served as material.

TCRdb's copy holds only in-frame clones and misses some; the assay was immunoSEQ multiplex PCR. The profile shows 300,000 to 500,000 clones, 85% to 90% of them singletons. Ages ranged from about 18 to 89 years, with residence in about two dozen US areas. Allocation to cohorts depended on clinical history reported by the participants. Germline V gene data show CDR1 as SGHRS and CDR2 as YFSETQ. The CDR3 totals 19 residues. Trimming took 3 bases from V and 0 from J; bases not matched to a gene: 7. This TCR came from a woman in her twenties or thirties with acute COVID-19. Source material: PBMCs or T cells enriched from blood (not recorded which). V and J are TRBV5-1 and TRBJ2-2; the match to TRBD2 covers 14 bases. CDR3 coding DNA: TGCGCCAGCAGCTCCGGACTAGCGGGGGGCCACCCGAACACCGGGGAGCTGTTTTTT. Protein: CASSSGLAGGHPNTGELFF.